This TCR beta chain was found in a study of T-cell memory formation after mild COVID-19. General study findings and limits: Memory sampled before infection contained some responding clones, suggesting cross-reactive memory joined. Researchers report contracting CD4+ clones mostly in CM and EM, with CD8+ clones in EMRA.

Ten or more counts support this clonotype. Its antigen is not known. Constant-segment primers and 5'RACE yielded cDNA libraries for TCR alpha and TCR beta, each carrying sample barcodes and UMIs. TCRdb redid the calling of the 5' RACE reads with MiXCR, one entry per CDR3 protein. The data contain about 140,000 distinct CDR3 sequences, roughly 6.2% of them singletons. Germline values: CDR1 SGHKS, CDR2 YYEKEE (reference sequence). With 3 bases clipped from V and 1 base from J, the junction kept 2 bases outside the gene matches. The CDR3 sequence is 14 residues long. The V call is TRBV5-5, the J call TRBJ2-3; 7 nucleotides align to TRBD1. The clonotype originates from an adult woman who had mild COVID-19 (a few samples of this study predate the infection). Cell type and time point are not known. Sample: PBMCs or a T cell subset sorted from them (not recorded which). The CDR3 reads CASSSGTGTDTQYF. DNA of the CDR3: TGTGCCAGCAGCTCCGGGACAGGCACAGATACGCAGTATTTT.